This T cell receptor (beta chain) is from a study of T cell responses to AZD1222 COVID-19 vaccine. The table came from immunoSEQ multiplex PCR; TCRdb's copy has only in-frame clones and leaves some out. The sample contains over 100,000 clones, more than 75% of which appear only once. Trimming cost V 3 bases and J 0 bases, with 12 bases left between them. This CDR3 contains 15 residues. Germline V lookup: CDR1 LNHNV, CDR2 YYDKDF (reference sequence). The sample consisted of peripheral blood, taken 28 days after the second dose of the MenACWY control vaccine. This rearrangement joins TRBV15 to TRBJ2-7; weak D call: TRBD2 (6 bases). The TCR sequence derives from an adult who received the MenACWY meningococcal vaccine as a control. The CDR3 is CATSRRGGSSYEQYF. The DNA for the CDR3 is TGTGCCACCAGCAGGCGGGGTGGGAGCTCCTACGAGCAGTACTTC.